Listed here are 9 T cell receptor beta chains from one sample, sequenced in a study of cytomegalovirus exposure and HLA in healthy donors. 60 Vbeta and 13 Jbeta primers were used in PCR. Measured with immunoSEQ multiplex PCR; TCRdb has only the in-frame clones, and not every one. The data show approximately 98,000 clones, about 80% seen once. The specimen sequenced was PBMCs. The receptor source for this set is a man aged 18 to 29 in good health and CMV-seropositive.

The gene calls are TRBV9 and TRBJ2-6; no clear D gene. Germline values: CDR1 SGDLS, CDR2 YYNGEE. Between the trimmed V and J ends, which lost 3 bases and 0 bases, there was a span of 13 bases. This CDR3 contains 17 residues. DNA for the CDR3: TGTGCCAGCAGCGCCCGGGTCGATTTCTCTGGGGCCAACGTCCTGACTTTC. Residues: CASSARVDFSGANVLTF.

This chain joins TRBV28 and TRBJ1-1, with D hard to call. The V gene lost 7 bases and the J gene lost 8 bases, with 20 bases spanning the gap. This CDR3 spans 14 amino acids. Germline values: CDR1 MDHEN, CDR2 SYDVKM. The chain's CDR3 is CASNPLQEPLEAFF. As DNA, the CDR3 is TGTGCCAGCAATCCCCTTCAGGAACCCTTAGAAGCTTTCTTT.

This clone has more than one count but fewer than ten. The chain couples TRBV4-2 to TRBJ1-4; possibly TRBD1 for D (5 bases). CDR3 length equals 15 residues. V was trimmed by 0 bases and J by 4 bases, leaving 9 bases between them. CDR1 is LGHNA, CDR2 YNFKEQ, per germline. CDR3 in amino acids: CASSQEVGHNEKLFF. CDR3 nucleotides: TGTGCCAGCAGCCAAGAGGTCGGACATAATGAAAAACTGTTTTTT.

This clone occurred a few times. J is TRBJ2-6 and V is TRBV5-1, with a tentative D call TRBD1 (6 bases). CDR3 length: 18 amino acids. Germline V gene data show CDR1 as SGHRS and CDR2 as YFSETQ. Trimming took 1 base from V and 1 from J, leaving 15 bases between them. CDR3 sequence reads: CASSLQAGAKSGANVLTF. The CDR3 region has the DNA TGCGCCAGCAGCTTGCAAGCAGGGGCTAAATCTGGGGCCAACGTCCTGACTTTC.

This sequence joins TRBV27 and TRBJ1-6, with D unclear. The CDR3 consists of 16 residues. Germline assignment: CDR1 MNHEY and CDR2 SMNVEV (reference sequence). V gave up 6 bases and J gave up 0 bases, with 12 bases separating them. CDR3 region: CASRADMSSYNSPLHF. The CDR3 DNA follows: TGTGCCAGCAGGGCAGACATGAGCTCCTATAATTCACCCCTCCACTTT.

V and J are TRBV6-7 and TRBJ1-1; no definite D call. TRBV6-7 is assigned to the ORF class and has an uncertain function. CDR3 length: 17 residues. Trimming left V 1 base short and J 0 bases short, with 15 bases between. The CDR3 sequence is CASSYLGWSAMNTEAFF. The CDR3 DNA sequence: TGTGCCAGCAGTTACTTAGGCTGGAGCGCTATGAACACTGAAGCTTTCTTT.

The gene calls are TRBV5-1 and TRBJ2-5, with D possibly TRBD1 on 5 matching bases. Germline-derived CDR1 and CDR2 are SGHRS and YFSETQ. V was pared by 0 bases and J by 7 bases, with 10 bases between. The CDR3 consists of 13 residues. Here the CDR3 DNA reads TGCGCCAGCAGCTTGGAAGGGGAAGGGACCCAGTACTTC. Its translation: CASSLEGEGTQYF.

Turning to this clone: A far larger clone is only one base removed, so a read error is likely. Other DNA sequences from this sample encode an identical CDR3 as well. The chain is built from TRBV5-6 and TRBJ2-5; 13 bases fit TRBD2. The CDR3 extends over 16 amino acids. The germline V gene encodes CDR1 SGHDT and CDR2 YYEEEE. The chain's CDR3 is CASSSGLAGPQETQYF. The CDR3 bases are TGTGCTAGCAGCTCGGGACTAGCGGGGCCCCAAGAGACCCAGTACTTC.

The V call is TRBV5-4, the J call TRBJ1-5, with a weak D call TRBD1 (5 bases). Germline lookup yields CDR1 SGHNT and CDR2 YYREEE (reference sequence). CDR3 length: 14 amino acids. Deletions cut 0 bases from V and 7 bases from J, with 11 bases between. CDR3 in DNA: TGTGCCAGCAGCTTGGACGGGGGTTACCAGCCCCAGCATTTT. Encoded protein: CASSLDGGYQPQHF.